Detailed here is one TCR beta chain. Its specificity is not known. These data belong to a study of cytomegalovirus exposure and HLA in healthy donors. Findings of the study overall: In an earlier analysis, productive rearrangement rates for most beta V segments clustered near 87% or 30%. Cytomegalovirus status, reportedly, was diagnosed with high specificity and sensitivity by the classifier. Among immune exposure information, only CMV serostatus was available.

In the PCR, 60 Vbeta and 13 Jbeta primers were used. The repertoire was sequenced with immunoSEQ multiplex PCR; TCRdb's copy has only in-frame clones and lacks some. The table shows about 64,000 clones, with 85% occurring only once. V lost 6 bases and J lost 2, with 10 bases in between. This CDR3 is 13 amino acids long. Germline-derived CDR1 and CDR2 are MNHEY and SVGAGI. Sequencing used PBMCs. V and J are TRBV6-5 and TRBJ1-1; no clear D. This clonotype originated in a female donor in good health and CMV-seronegative. The CDR3 coding sequence is TGTGCCAGCAGCCCAAGCGGAAACACTGAAGCTTTCTTT. This encodes CASSPSGNTEAFF.